Listed here are 7 T cell receptor beta chains from one sample, sequenced in a study of T cell responses to AZD1222 COVID-19 vaccine. Assay: immunoSEQ multiplex PCR; the TCRdb copy retains only in-frame clones and omits some. Of about 66,000 clones listed, 79% were seen once; the top ten hold 20% to 30%. The specimen comprised peripheral blood, sampled on day 0 of MenACWY control vaccination. The receptor set was obtained from an adult in good health.

The chain links TRBV20-1 to TRBJ2-1; D is unresolved. The V gene's germline CDR1 is DFQATT and CDR2 SNEGSKA (reference sequence). V lost 5 bases, J lost 9 bases, and 11 bases lay in between. The CDR3 spans 11 residues. The CDR3: CSAASFSEQFF. The CDR3 DNA sequence: TGCAGTGCTGCTTCATTTAGTGAGCAGTTCTTC.

This clone showed up just a few times. The chain carries TRBV5-1 and TRBJ2-2; D remains ambiguous. Between the trimmed V and J ends, which lost 4 bases and 1 base, there was a span of 8 bases. Germline V gives CDR1 SGHRS, CDR2 YFSETQ. The CDR3 totals 14 residues. The CDR3 reads CASSADLNTGELFF. The CDR3 DNA reads as TGCGCCAGCAGCGCCGACTTGAACACCGGGGAGCTGTTTTTT.

This CDR3 is CASSPGQGVPYGYTF. As DNA, the CDR3 is TGCGCCAGCAGCCCCGGACAGGGGGTCCCCTATGGCTACACCTTC. V and J are TRBV4-1 and TRBJ1-2; 10 bases line up with TRBD1. V lost 4 bases to trimming and J lost 4 bases; unmatched junction nucleotides: 6. CDR3 length: 15 amino acids. Germline CDR1 reads MGHRA; CDR2 reads YSYEKL.

In its sample, this clone was seen once. The chain uses TRBV7-2 and TRBJ1-2; 9 bases map to TRBD1. Trimming at V came to 5 bases and at J to 7 bases, leaving 8 bases not matched to a gene. The length of the CDR3 is 14 residues. Germline V gene sequence: CDR1 SGHTA, CDR2 FQGNSA. The CDR3 sequence is CASSPSGQGAGYTF. CDR3 nucleotide sequence: TGTGCCAGCAGCCCATCGGGACAGGGCGCTGGCTACACCTTC.

The CDR3 bases are TGTGCCAGTAGTATTGGTGTTGCGGAGACCCAGTACTTC. Amino acid sequence: CASSIGVAETQYF. The chain combines TRBV19 with TRBJ2-5; unclear D gene. Trimming took 3 bases from V and 5 from J, leaving 10 bases between them. Germline V gene lookup returns CDR1 LNHDA and CDR2 SQIVND (reference sequence). The CDR3 contains 13 residues.

The chain has TRBV5-1 and TRBJ2-2, with 10 bases fitting TRBD2. Germline V gene sequence: CDR1 SGHRS, CDR2 YFSETQ. The CDR3 extends over 16 amino acids. The ends lost 2 bases at V and 6 bases at J; junction bases unmatched: 7. CDR3 nucleotide sequence: TGCGCCAGCAGCTTAAATCTCGGGACTAGCGCCGGGGAGCTGTTTTTT. This encodes CASSLNLGTSAGELFF.

This clone appeared a few times. The chain joins TRBV5-6 to TRBJ2-3; weak D call: TRBD1 (5 bases). Trimming left V 3 bases short and J 1 base short, with 6 bases between. Germline V gene lookup returns CDR1 SGHDT and CDR2 YYEEEE. CDR3 length: 13 residues. CDR3 in DNA: TGTGCCAGCAGCTCCAGGGGCACAGATACGCAGTATTTT. This translates into CASSSRGTDTQYF.